This T cell receptor (beta chain) emerged from a study of blood T cell repertoires in COVID-19. Original analysis: Reference gene primer amplification in the assay estimated nucleated cell counts. Using immunoSEQ multiplex PCR, the repertoire was profiled, and TCRdb retains in-frame clones only, with some absent. The D gene and trimming were derived from the DNA, and the V and J assignments and clone size from that table. The sample carries about 120,000 clones, about 85% recorded once. Trimming took 9 bases from V and 6 from J; bases not matched to a gene: 11. This CDR3 spans 14 amino acids. Germline CDR1 is SGHRS and CDR2 is YFSETQ.

Sequencing was performed on peripheral blood. V usage is TRBV5-1 and J usage is TRBJ2-2; 7 bases fit TRBD2. The receptor's source is a human donor in a cohort sampled during active COVID-19. CDR3 in DNA: TGCGCCACCCATGCAGGCGGGGGTCCCGGGGAGCTGTTTTTT. Translated, it gives CATHAGGGPGELFF.